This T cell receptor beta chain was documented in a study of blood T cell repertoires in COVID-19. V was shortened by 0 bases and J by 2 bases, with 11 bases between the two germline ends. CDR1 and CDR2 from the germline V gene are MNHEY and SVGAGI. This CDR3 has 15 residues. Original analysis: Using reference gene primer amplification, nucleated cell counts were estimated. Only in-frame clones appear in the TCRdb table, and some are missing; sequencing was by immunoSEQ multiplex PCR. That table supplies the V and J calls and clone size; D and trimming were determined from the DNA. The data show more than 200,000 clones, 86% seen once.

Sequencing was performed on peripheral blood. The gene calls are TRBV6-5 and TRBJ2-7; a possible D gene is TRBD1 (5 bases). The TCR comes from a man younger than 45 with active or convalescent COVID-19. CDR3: CASSYSIVRAYEQYF. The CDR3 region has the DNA TGTGCCAGCAGTTACTCTATTGTCAGGGCCTACGAGCAGTACTTC.